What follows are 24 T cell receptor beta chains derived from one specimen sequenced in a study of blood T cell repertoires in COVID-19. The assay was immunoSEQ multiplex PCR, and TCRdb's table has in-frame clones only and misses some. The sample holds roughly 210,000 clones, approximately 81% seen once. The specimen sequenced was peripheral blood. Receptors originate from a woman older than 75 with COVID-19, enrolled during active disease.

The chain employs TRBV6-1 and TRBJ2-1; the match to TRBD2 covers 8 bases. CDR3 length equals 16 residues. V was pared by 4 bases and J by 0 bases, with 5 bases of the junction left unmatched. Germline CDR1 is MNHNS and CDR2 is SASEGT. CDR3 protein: CASSGVAGLSYNEQFF. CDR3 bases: TGTGCCAGCAGTGGCGTAGCGGGGCTCTCCTACAATGAGCAGTTCTTC.

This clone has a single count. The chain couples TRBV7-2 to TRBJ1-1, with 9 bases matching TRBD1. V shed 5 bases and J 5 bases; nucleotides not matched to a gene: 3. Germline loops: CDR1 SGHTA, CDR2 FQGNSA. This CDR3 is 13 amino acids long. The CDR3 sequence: CASSRTGVTEAFF. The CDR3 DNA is TGTGCCAGCAGCCGGACAGGGGTTACTGAAGCTTTCTTT.

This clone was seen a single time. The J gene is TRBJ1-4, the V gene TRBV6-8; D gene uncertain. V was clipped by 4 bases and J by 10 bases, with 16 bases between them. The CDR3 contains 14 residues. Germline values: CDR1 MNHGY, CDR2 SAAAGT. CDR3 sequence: CASSFQVSIRKLFF. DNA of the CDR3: TGTGCCAGCAGTTTTCAGGTTTCGATTCGAAAACTGTTTTTT.

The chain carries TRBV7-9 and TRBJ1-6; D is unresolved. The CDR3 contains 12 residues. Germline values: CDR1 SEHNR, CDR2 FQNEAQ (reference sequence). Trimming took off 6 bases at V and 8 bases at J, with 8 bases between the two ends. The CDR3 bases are TGTGCCAGCAGTCGTCTTTATTCACCCCTCCACTTT. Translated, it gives CASSRLYSPLHF.

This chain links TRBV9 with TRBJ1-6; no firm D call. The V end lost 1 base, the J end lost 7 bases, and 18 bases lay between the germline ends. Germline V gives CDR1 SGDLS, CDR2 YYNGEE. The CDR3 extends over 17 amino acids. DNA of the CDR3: TGTGCCAGCAGCGTATCTAGCCAGGATCGGGCCAATTCACCCCTCCACTTT. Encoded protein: CASSVSSQDRANSPLHF.

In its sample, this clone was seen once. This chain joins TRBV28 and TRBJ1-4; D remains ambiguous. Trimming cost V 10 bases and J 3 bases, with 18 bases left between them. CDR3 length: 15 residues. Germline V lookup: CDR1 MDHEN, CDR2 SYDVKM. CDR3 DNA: TGTGCCATCCGGGCCTCCGGAGGCCCTAATGAAAAACTGTTTTTT. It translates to CAIRASGGPNEKLFF.

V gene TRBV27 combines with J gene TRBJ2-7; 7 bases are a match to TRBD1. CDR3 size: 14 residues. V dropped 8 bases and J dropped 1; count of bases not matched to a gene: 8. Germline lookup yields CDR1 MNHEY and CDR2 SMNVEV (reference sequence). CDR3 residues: CASSTGAESYEQYF. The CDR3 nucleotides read TGTGCCAGCTCAACAGGGGCCGAGTCCTACGAGCAGTACTTC.

The CDR3 region is CASSLGAGGSYEQYF. As DNA, the CDR3 is TGCGCCAGCAGCTTGGGGGCAGGAGGGAGCTACGAGCAGTACTTC. The genes are TRBV5-1 and TRBJ2-7; tentative D call: TRBD2 (6 bases). The V and J ends lost 0 bases and 3 bases respectively, with 13 bases between them. CDR1 is SGHRS, CDR2 YFSETQ, per germline. The CDR3 has 15 amino acids.

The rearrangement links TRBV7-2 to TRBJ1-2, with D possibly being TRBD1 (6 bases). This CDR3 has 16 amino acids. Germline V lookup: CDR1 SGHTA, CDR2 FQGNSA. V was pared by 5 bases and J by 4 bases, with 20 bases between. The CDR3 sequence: CASSPENRVYSYGYTF. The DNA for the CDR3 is TGTGCCAGCAGCCCTGAAAACAGGGTTTACAGCTATGGCTACACCTTC. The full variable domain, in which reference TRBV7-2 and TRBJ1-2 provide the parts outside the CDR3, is GAGVSQSPSNKVTEKGKDVELRCDPISGHTALYWYRQSLGQGLEFLIYFQGNSAPDKSGLPSDRFSAERTGGSVSTLTIQRTQQEDSAVYLCASSPENRVYSYGYTFGSGTRLTVV.

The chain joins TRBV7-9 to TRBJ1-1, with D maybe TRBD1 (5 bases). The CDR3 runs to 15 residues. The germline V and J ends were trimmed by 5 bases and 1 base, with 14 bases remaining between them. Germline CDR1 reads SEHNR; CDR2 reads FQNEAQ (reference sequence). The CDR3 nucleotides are TGTGCCAGCAGCGGAGGGCCGGGACCGAACACTGAAGCTTTCTTT. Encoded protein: CASSGGPGPNTEAFF.

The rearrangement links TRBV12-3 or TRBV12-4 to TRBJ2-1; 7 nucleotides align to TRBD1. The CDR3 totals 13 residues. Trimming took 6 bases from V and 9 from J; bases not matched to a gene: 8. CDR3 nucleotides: TGTGCCAGCAGAAGACAGGGTTGGGGTGAGCAGTTCTTC. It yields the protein CASRRQGWGEQFF.

In DNA, the CDR3 is TGTGCCAGCAGTTACTCAGGACTAGCGGAAAGGAATGAGCAGTTCTTC. It specifies CASSYSGLAERNEQFF. The gene calls are TRBV6-5 and TRBJ2-1; TRBD2 matches 10 bases. Looked up from germline, CDR1 is MNHEY and CDR2 is SVGAGI. The CDR3 spans 16 residues. V was clipped by 0 bases and J by 7 bases; unmatched bases: 6.

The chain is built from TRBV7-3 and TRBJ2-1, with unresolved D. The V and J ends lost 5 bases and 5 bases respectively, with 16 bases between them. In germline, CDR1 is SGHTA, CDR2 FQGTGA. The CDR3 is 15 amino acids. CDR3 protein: CASSETGSRNNEQFF. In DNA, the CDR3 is TGTGCCAGCAGCGAAACGGGTTCGAGGAACAATGAGCAGTTCTTC.

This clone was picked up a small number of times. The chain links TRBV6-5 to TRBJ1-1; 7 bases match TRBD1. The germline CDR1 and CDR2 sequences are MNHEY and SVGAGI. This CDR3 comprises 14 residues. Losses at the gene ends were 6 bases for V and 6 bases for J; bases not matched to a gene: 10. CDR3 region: CASRSTGVQAEAFF. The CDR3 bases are TGTGCCAGCAGGTCTACAGGGGTCCAGGCTGAAGCTTTCTTT.

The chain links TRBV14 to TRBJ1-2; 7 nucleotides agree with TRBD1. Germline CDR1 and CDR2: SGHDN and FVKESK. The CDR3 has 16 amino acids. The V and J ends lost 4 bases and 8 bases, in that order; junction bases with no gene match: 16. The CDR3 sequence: CASSPKVADRARGYTF. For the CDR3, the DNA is TGTGCCAGCAGCCCAAAGGTTGCCGACAGGGCGAGAGGCTACACCTTC.

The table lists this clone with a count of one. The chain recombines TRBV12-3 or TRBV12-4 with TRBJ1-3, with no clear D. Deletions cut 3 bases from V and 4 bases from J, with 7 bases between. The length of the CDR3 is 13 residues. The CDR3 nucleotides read TGTGCCAGCAGTTTCAACCAGGGAAACACCATATATTTT. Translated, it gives CASSFNQGNTIYF.

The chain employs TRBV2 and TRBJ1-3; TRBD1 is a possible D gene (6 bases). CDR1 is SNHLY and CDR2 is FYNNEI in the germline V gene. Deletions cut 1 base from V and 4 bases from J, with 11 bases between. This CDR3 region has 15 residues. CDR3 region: CASSEDGTPGNTIYF. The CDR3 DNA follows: TGTGCCAGCAGTGAAGATGGGACACCCGGAAACACCATATATTTT.

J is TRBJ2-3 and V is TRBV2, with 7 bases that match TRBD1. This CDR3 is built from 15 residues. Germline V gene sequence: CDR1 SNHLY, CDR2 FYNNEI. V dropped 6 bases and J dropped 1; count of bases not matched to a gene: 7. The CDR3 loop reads CASRVLTGRTDTQYF. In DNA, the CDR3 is TGTGCCAGCAGGGTGCTGACAGGGCGCACAGATACGCAGTATTTT.

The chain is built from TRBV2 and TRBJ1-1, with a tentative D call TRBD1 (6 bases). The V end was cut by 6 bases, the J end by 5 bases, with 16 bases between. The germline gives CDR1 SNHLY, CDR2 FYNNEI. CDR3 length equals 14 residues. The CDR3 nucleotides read TGTGCCAGCAGGACCAGCAGGGGAGGGACTGAAGCTTTCTTT. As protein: CASRTSRGGTEAFF.

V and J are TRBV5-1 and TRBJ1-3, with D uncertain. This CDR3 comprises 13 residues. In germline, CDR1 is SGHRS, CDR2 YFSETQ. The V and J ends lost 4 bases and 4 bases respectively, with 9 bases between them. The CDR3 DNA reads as TGCGCCAGCAGCCAAGAACAGGGAAACACCATATATTTT. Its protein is CASSQEQGNTIYF.

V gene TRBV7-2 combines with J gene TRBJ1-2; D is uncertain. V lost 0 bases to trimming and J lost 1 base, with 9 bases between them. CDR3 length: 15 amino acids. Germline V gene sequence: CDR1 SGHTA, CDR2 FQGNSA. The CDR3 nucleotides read TGTGCCAGCAGCTTAGCAGGAGTTGTTAACTATGGCTACACCTTC. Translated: CASSLAGVVNYGYTF.

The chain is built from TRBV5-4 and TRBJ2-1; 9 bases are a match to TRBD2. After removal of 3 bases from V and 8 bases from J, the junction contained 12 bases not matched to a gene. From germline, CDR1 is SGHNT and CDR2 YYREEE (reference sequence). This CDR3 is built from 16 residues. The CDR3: CASSSKGTSWGYEQFF. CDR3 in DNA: TGTGCCAGCAGCTCTAAGGGGACTAGCTGGGGGTATGAGCAGTTCTTC.

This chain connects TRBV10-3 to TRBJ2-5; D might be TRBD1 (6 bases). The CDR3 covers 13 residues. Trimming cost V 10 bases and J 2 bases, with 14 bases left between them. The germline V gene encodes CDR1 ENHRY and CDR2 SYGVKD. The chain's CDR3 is CATGPGEQETQYF. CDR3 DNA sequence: TGTGCCACAGGGCCAGGGGAGCAAGAGACCCAGTACTTC.

The CDR3 nucleotides read TGTGCCAGCACTCCCGACTACTCTGGAAACACCATATATTTT. Translated, it gives CASTPDYSGNTIYF. The rearrangement uses TRBV6-5 and TRBJ1-3; D call uncertain. The germline gives CDR1 MNHEY, CDR2 SVGAGI. CDR3 length equals 14 residues. Between the trimmed V and J ends, which lost 7 bases and 0 bases, there was a span of 10 bases.